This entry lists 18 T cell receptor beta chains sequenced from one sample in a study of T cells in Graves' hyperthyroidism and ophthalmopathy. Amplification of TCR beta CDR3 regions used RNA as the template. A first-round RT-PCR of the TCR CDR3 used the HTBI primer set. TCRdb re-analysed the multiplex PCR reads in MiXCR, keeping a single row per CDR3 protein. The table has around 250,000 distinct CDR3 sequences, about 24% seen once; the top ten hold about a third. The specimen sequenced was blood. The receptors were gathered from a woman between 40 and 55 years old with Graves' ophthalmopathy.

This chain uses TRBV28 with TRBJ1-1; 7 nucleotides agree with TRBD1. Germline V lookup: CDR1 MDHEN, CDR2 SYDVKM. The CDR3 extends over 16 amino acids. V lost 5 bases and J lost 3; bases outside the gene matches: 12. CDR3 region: CASSPPQGWNDTEAFF. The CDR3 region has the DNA TGTGCCAGCAGTCCCCCACAGGGGTGGAACGACACTGAAGCTTTCTTT.

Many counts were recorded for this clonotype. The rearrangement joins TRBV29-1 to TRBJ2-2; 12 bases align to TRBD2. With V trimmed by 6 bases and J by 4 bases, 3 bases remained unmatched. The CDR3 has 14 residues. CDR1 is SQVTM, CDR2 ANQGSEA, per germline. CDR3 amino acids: CSVRLAGATGELFF. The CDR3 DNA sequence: TGCAGCGTCAGACTAGCGGGGGCCACCGGGGAGCTGTTTTTT.

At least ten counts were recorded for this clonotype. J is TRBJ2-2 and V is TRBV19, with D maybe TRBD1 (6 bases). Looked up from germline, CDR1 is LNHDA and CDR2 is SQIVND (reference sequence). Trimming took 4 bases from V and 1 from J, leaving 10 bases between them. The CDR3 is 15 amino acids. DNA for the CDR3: TGTGCCAGTAGTAGGGGGCAGGAGAACACCGGGGAGCTGTTTTTT. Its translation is CASSRGQENTGELFF.

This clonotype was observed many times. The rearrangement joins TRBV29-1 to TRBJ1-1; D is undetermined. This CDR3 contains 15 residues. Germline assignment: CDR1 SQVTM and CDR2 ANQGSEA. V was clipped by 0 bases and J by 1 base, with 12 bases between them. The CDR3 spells CSVEDPTGPNTEAFF. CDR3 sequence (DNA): TGCAGCGTTGAAGATCCTACTGGACCGAACACTGAAGCTTTCTTT. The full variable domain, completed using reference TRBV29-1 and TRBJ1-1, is SAVISQKPSRDICQRGTSLTIQCQVDSQVTMMFWYRQQPGQSLTLIATANQGSEATYESGFVIDKFPISRPNLTFSTLTVSNMSPEDSSIYLCSVEDPTGPNTEAFFGQGTRLTVV.

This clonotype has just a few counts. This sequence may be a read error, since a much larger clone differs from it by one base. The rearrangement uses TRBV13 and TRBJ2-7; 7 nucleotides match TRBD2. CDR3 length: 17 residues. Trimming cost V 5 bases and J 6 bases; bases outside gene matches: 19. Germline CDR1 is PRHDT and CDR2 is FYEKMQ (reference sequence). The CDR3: CASSPIGLAVRAPEQYF. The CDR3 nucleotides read TGTGCCAGCAGCCCGATCGGCCTAGCGGTAAGGGCCCCCGAGCAGTACTTC. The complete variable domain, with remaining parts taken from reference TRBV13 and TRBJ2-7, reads AAGVIQSPRHLIKEKRETATLKCYPIPRHDTVYWYQQGPGQDPQFLISFYEKMQSDKGSIPDRFSAQQFSDYHSELNMSSLELGDSALYFCASSPIGLAVRAPEQYFGPGTRLTVT.

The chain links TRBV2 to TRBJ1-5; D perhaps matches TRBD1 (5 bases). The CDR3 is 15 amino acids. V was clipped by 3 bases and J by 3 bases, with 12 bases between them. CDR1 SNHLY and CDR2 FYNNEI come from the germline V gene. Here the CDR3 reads CASSESGWVNQPQHF. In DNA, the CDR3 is TGTGCCAGCAGTGAGTCAGGGTGGGTCAATCAGCCCCAGCATTTT.

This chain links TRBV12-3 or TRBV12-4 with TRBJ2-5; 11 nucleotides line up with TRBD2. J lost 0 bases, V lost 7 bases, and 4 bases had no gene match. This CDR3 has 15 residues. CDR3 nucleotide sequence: TGTGCCAGCACCTCGACTAGCGGGAACCAAGAGACCCAGTACTTC. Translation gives CASTSTSGNQETQYF.

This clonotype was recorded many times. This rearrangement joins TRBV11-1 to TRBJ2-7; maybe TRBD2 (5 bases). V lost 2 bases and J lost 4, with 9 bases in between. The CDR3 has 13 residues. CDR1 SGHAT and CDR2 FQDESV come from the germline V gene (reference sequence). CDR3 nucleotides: TGTGCCAGCAGCTTACGTCCGGGGTACGAGCAGTACTTC. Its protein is CASSLRPGYEQYF. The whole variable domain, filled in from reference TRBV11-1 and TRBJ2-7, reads EAEVAQSPRYKITEKSQAVAFWCDPISGHATLYWYRQILGQGPELLVQFQDESVVDDSQLPKDRFSAERLKGVDSTLKIQPAELGDSAMYLCASSLRPGYEQYFGPGTRLTVT.

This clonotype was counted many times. This chain's CDR3 is CSVESGGIGQPQHF. In DNA form, the CDR3 reads TGCAGCGTTGAATCTGGAGGAATCGGTCAGCCCCAGCATTTT. This chain connects TRBV29-1 to TRBJ1-5; D unclear. The V end lost 2 bases, the J end lost 6 bases, and 14 bases lay between the germline ends. The CDR3 loop spans 14 amino acids. The germline V gene has CDR1 SQVTM and CDR2 ANQGSEA.

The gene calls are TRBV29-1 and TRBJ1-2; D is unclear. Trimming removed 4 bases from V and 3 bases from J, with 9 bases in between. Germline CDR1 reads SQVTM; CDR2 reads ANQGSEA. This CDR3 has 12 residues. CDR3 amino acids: CSVGPGDYGYTF. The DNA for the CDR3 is TGCAGCGTTGGTCCTGGGGACTATGGCTACACCTTC.

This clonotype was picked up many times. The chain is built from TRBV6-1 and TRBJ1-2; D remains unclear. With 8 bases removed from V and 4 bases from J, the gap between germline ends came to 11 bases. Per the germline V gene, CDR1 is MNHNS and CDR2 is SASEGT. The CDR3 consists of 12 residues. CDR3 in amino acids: CASFESGYGYTF. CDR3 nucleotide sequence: TGTGCCAGCTTCGAATCAGGCTATGGCTACACCTTC.

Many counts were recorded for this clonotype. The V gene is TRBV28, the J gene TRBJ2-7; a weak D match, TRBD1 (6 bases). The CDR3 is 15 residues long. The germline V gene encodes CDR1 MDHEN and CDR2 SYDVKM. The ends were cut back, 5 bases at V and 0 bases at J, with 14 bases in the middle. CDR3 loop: CASSPHSGVSYEQYF. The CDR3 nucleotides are TGTGCCAGCAGTCCCCATTCAGGGGTCTCCTACGAGCAGTACTTC.

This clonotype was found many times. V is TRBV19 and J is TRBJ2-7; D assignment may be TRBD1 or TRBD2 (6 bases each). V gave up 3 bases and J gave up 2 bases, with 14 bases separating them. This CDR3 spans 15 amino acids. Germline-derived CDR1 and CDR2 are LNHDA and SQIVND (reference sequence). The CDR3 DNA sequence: TGTGCCAGTAGTATGGGGGGACACCAAACCTACGAGCAGTACTTC. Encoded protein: CASSMGGHQTYEQYF.

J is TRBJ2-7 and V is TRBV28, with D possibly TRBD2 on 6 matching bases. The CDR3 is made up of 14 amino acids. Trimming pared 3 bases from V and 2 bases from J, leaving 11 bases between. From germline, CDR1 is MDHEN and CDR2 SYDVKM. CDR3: CASSFEGGAYEQYF. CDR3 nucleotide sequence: TGTGCCAGCAGTTTTGAGGGAGGAGCCTACGAGCAGTACTTC.

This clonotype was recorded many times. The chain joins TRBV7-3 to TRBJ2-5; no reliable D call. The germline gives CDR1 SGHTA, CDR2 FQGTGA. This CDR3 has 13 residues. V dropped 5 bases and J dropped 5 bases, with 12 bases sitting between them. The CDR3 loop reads CASSREPLETQYF. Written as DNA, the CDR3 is TGTGCCAGCAGCCGAGAGCCCCTGGAGACCCAGTACTTC.

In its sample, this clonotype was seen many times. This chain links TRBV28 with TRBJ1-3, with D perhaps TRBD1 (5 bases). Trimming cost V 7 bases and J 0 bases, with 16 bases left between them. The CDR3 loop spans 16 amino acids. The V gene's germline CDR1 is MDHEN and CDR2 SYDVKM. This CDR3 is CASTSRAGSSGNTIYF. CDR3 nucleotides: TGTGCCAGCACCTCCAGGGCAGGGAGCTCTGGAAACACCATATATTTT. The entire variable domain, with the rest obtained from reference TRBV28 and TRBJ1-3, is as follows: DVKVTQSSRYLVKRTGEKVFLECVQDMDHENMFWYRQDPGLGLRLIYFSYDVKMKEKGDIPEGYSVSREKKERFSLILESASTNQTSMYLCASTSRAGSSGNTIYFGEGSWLTVV.

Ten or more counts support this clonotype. The chain's CDR3 is CASSINPGIYEQYF. The CDR3 DNA is TGTGCCAGCAGCATCAACCCGGGGATCTACGAGCAGTACTTC. The rearrangement links TRBV11-2 to TRBJ2-7, with D tentatively TRBD2 (5 bases). V was clipped by 5 bases and J by 3 bases, with 14 bases between them. This CDR3 is 14 amino acids long. Germline V gene sequence: CDR1 SGHAT, CDR2 FQNNGV.

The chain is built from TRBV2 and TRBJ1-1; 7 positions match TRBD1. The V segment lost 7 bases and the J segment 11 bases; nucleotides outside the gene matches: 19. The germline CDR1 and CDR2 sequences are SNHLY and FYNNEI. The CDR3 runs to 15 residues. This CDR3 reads CASTRALASGTVAFF. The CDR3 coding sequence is TGTGCCAGCACCCGAGCGCTGGCCTCCGGGACAGTTGCTTTCTTT.